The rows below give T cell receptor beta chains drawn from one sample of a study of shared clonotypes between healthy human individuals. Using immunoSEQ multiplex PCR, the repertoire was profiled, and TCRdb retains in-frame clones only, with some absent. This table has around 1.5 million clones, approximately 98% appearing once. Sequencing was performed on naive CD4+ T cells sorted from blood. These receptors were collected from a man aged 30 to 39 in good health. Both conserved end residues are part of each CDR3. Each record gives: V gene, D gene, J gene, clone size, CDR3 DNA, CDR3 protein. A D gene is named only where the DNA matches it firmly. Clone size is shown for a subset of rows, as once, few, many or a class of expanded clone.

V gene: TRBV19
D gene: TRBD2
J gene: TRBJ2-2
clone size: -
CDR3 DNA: TGTGCCAGTAGTATCGGCGGGAGTTACACCGGGGAGCTGTTTTTT
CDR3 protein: CASSIGGSYTGELFF

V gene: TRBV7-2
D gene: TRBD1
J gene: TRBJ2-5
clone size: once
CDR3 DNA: TGTGCCAGCAGCTTAGATTGGGCAGGGGGCCAAGAGACCCAGTACTTC
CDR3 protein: CASSLDWAGGQETQYF

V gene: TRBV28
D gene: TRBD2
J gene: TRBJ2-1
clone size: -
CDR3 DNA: TGTGCCAGCTCCCTTGGGGGGAGCGGGAACAATGAGCAGTTCTTC
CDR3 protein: CASSLGGSGNNEQFF

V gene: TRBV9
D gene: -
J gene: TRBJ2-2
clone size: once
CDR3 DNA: TGTGCCAGCAGCGTAGGGCAGGGGCTATTCACCGGGGAGCTGTTTTTT
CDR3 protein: CASSVGQGLFTGELFF

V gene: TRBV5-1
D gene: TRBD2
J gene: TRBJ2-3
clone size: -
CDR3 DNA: TGCGCCAGTGCACTAGCGGGCAGCACAGATACGCAGTATTTT
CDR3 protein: CASALAGSTDTQYF

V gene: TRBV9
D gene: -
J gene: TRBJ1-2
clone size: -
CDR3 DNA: TGTGCCAGCAGCGTAGATCCGGGGGAGGCTAACTATGGCTACACCTTC
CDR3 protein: CASSVDPGEANYGYTF

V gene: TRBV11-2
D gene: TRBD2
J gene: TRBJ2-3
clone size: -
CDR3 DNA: TGTGCCAGCAGCTTAGCTCGTACTAGCGGGACGACAGATACGCAGTATTTT
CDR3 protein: CASSLARTSGTTDTQYF

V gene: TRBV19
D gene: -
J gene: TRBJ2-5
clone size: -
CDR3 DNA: TGTGCCAGTAGCGTCAGGACTCCGGGGGAGACCCAGTACTTC
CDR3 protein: CASSVRTPGETQYF

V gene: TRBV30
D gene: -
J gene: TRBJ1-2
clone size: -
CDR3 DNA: TGTGCCTGGAGTGGAGAGGAGACGAACTATGGCTACACCTTC
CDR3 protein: CAWSGEETNYGYTF

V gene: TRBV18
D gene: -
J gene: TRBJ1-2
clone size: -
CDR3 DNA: TGTGCCAGCTCCGCTCAAGCTAACTATGGCTACACCTTC
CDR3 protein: CASSAQANYGYTF

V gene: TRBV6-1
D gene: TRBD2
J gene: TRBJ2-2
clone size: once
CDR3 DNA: TGTGCCAGCAGTGTTGCGGGAGGTACCGGGGAGCTGTTTTTT
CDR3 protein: CASSVAGGTGELFF

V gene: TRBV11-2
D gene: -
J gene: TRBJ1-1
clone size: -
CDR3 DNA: TGTGCCAGCAGCGGAAGGGTACGTGGACAGATCACTGAAGCTTTCTTT
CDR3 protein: CASSGRVRGQITEAFF

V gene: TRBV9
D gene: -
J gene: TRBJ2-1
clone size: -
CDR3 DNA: TGTGCCAGCAGCGTAGTGCGGAATGAGCAGTTCTTC
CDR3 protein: CASSVVRNEQFF

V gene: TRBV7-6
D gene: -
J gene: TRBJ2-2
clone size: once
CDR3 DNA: TGTGCCAGCAGCTTAATCTCTAGCGCGAACACCGGGGAGCTGTTTTTT
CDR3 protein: CASSLISSANTGELFF

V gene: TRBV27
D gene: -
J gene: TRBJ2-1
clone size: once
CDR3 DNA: TGTGCCAGCACCAATCCTGGGGGCTCCTACAATGAGCAGTTCTTC
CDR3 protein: CASTNPGGSYNEQFF

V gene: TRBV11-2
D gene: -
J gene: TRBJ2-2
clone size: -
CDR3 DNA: TGTGCCAGCAGAAGGCCAGGCAATCCCGGGGAGCTGTTTTTT
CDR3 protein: CASRRPGNPGELFF

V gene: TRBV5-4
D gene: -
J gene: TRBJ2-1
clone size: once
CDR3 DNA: TGTGCCAGCGGTGATAGCCTTAATGAGCAGTTCTTC
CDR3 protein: CASGDSLNEQFF

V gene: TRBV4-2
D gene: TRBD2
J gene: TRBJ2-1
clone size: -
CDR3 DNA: TGTGCCAGCAGCCGGGGACTAGCCTCCTACAATGAGCAGTTCTTC
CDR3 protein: CASSRGLASYNEQFF

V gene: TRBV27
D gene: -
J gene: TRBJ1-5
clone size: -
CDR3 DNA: TGTGCCAGCAGTCCCCGACAGTTGGGCAATCAGCCCCAGCATTTT
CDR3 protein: CASSPRQLGNQPQHF

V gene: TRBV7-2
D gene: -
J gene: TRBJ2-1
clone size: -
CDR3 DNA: TGTGCCAGCAGCTTAGGCTTCCTACCTTCCTACAATGAGCAGTTCTTC
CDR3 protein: CASSLGFLPSYNEQFF

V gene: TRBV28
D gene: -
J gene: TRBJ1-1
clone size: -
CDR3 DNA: TGTGCCAGCAGTTTATCATATGGGAACACTGAAGCTTTCTTT
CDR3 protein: CASSLSYGNTEAFF

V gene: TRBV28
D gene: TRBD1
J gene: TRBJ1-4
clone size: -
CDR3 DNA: TGTGCCAGCAGTTACCAAACAGGGGCCCGAGAAAAACTGTTTTTT
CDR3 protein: CASSYQTGAREKLFF

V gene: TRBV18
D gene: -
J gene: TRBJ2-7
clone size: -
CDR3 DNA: TGTGCCAGCTCACCACTAGGGGACTCCTACGAGCAGTACTTC
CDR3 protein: CASSPLGDSYEQYF

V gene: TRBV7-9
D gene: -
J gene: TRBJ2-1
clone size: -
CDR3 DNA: TGTGCCAGCAGCTTTACTGGGGGCAATGAGCAGTTCTTC
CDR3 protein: CASSFTGGNEQFF

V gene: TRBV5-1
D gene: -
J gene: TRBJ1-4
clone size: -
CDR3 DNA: TGCGCCAGCAGCTCCGGACAGAATAATGAAAAACTGTTTTTT
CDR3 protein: CASSSGQNNEKLFF

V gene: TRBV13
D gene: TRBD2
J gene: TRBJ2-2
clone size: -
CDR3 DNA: TGTGCCAGCAGCTTAGTTCTAGCGGGAAACACCGGGGAGCTGTTTTTT
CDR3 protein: CASSLVLAGNTGELFF

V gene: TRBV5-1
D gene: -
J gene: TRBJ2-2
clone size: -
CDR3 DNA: TGCGCCAGCAGCTTGGCGGGACGGACCGGGGAGCTGTTTTTT
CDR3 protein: CASSLAGRTGELFF

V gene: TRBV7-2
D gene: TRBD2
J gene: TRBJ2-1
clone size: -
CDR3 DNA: TGTGCCAGCAGCATTCCGCCGGGACTAGGGTCCCGCAATGAGCAGTTCTTC
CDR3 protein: CASSIPPGLGSRNEQFF

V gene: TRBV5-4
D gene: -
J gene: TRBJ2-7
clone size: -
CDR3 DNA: TGTGCCAGCAGCCTCGGACACTACGAGCAGTACTTC
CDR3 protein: CASSLGHYEQYF

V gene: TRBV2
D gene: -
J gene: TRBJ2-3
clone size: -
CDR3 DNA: TGTGCCAGCAGTGTGGGCGGAAGCACAGATACGCAGTATTTT
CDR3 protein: CASSVGGSTDTQYF

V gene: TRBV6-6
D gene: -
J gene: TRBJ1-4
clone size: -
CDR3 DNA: TGTGCCAGCAGTTACCCCGGACAATTGGAAAAACTGTTTTTT
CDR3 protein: CASSYPGQLEKLFF

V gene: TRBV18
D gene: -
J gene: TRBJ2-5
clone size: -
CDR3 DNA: TGTGCCAGCTCACCAGGGGGACCCAACCAAGAGACCCAGTACTTC
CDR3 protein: CASSPGGPNQETQYF

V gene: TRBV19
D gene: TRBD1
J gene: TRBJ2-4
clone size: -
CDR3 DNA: TGTGCCAGTAGTATAGACGGGACAGGGATAGCCAAAAACATTCAGTACTTC
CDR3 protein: CASSIDGTGIAKNIQYF

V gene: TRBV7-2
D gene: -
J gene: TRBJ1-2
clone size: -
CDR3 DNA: TGTGCCAGCAGCTTAGCGACCGGGACGCCCTCTAACTATGGCTACACCTTC
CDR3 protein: CASSLATGTPSNYGYTF

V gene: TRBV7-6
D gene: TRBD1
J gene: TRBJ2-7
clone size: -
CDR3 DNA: TGTGCCAGCAGCTTAGCGGGCGGGACAGGGGGTTTCTACGAGCAGTACTTC
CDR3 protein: CASSLAGGTGGFYEQYF

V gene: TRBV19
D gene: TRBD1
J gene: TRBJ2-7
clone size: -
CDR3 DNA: TGTGCCAGTAGTCTCAGGACAGGGAATGGCTACGAGCAGTACTTC
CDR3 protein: CASSLRTGNGYEQYF

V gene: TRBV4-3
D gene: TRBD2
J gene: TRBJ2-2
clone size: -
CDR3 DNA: TGCGCCAGCAGCCAAGAACAGATAGGACTAGCGGGATACACCGGGGAGCTGTTTTTT
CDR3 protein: CASSQEQIGLAGYTGELFF

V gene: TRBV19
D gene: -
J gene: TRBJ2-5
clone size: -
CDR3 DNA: TGTGCCAGTAGTAGCCACAACCGGGGCACCCAGTACTTC
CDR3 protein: CASSSHNRGTQYF

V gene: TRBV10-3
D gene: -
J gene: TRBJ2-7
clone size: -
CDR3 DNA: TGTGCCACCTTGGTCCGGGTAGCTCCCGTTGCAGAGCAGTACTTC
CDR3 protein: CATLVRVAPVAEQYF

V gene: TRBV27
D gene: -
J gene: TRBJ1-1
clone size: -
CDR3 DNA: TGTGCCAGCAGTTTCCGCATGAACACTGAAGCTTTCTTT
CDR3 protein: CASSFRMNTEAFF

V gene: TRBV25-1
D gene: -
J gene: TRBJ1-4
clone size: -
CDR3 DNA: TGTGCCAGCAGTGACCCCGCCAGAAAACTGTTTTTT
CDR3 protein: CASSDPARKLFF

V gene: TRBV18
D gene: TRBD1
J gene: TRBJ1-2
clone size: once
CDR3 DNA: TGTGCCAGCTCAGGGACAGCTAACTATGGCTACACCTTC
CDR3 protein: CASSGTANYGYTF

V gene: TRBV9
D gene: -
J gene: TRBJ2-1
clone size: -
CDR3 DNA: TGTGCCAGCAGCCCCCAATCAATAGGACCTTACAATGAGCAGTTCTTC
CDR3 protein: CASSPQSIGPYNEQFF

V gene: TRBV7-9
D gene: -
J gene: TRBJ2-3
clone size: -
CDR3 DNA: TGTGCCAGCAGCTTAGGAGCTTCCCCACCCGATACGCAGTATTTT
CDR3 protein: CASSLGASPPDTQYF

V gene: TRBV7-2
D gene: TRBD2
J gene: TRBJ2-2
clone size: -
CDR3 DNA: TGTGCCAGCAGCTTAGCGATCACTAGCGGAACCGGCGGGGAGCTGTTTTTT
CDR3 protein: CASSLAITSGTGGELFF

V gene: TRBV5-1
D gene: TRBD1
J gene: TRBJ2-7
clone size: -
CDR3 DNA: TGCGCCAGCAGCTCACGTGGCAAGGACAGGGCATCAGGATGGGAGCAGTACTTC
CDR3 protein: CASSSRGKDRASGWEQYF

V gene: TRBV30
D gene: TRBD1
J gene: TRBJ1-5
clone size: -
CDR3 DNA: TGTGCCTGGAGTAATCCGGGACAGTTCAATCAGCCCCAGCATTTT
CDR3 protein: CAWSNPGQFNQPQHF

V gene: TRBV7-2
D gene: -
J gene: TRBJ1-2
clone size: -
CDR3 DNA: TGTGCCAGCCGCCCTGGACAGACCCCTAACTATGGCTACACCTTC
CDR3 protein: CASRPGQTPNYGYTF

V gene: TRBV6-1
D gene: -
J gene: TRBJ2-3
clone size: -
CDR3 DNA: TGTGCCAGCATGGTGGGAGGTGTGTCAGATACGCAGTATTTT
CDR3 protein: CASMVGGVSDTQYF

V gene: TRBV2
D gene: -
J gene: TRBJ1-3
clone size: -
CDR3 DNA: TGTGCCAGCATCTTGGGGGTTTTTGGAAACACCATATATTTT
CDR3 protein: CASILGVFGNTIYF

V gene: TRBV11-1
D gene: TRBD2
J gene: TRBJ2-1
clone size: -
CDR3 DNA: TGTGCCAGCAGCTTAATGGAGGGACTAGCGGGCATCGCAGAGCAGTTCTTC
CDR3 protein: CASSLMEGLAGIAEQFF

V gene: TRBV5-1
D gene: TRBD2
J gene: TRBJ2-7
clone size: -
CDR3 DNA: TGCGCCAGCAGCTTGAATAGCGGGAGGGTCGACGAGCAGTACTTC
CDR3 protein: CASSLNSGRVDEQYF

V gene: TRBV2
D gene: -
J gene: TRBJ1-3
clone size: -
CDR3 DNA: TGTGCCAGCAAGGGGTTAGTCAGCTCTGGAAACACCATATATTTT
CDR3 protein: CASKGLVSSGNTIYF

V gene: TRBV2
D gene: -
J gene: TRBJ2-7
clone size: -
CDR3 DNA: TGTGCCAGCAGTGAACAGGTGGGCTACGAGCAGTACTTC
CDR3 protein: CASSEQVGYEQYF

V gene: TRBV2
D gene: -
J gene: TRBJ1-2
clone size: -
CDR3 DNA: TGTGCCTACTTGGGGCGCGGCTATGGCTACACCTTC
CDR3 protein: CAYLGRGYGYTF

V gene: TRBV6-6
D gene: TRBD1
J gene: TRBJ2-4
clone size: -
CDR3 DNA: TGTGCCAGCAGCCTAGGGGGCCAGACAGTCCGGTACTTC
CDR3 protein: CASSLGGQTVRYF

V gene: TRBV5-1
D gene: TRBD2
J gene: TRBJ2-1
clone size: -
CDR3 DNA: TGCGCCAGCAGGTTTACTAGCGGGAGCCCGAATGAGCAGTTCTTC
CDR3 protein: CASRFTSGSPNEQFF